What follows describes a single T cell receptor beta chain. Its antigen remains unidentified. Clones were read by immunoSEQ multiplex PCR, and TCRdb kept only the in-frame ones, dropping some. This sample carries 300,000 to 400,000 clones, about 92% of them seen once, and the ten largest clones take under 5%. This entry is derived from a study of Ad26.COV2.S vaccination and SARS-CoV-2 variants. General study findings and limits: Considerable breadth of spike-specific CD8+ and CD4+ T cell responses has reportedly been documented following vaccination. Vaccinees and placebo recipients showed similar non-spike TCR breadth. The TCR breadth and depth analyses may have understated or missed part of the total T cell responses. Individuals receiving vaccine had higher spike-specific TCR breadth than placebo recipients did.

The CDR3 has 17 amino acids. From germline, CDR1 is KGHSH and CDR2 LQKENI. The germline V and J ends were trimmed by 3 bases and 2 bases, with 16 bases remaining between them. This TCR was recovered from a human donor who had recovered from COVID-19. The chain joins TRBV18 to TRBJ2-2; either TRBD1 or TRBD2 may supply D (6 bases each). Sequenced here: peripheral blood, sampled after recovery from COVID-19. Here the CDR3 reads CASSPRGSGANTGELFF. The CDR3 bases are TGTGCCAGCTCACCCCGGGGGTCGGGGGCCAACACCGGGGAGCTGTTTTTT.